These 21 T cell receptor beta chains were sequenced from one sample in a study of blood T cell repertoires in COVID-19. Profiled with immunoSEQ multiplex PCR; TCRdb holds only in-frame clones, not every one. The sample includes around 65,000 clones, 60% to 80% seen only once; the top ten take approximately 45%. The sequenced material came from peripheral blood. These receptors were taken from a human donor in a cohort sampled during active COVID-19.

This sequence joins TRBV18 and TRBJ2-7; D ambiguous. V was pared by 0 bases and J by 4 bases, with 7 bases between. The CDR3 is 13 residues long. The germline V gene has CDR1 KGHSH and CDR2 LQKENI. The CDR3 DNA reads TGTGCCAGCTCACCACCGGCCTCATACGAGCAGTACTTC. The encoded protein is CASSPPASYEQYF.

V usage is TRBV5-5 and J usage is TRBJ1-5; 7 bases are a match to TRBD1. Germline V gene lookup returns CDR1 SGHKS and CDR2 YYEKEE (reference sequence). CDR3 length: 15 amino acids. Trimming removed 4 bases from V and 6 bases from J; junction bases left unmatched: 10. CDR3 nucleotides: TGTGCCAGCAGCCAACTTACGACAGGGACTCAGCCCCAGCATTTT. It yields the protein CASSQLTTGTQPQHF.

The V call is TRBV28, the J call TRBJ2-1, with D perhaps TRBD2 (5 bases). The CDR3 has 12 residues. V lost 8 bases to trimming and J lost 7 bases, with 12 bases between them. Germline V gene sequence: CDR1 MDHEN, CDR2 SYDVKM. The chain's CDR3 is CASHRGANEQFF. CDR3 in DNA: TGTGCCAGCCACCGGGGTGCTAATGAGCAGTTCTTC.

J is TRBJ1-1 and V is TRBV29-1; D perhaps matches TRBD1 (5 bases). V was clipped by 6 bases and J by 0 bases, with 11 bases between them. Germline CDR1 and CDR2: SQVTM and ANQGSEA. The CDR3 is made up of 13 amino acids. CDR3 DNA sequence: TGCAGCGTGAGGGGAGGGCTGAACACTGAAGCTTTCTTT. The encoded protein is CSVRGGLNTEAFF.

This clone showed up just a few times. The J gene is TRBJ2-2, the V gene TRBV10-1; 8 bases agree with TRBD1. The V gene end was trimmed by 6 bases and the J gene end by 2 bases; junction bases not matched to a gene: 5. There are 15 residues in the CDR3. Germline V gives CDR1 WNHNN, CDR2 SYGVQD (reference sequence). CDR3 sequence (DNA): TGCGCCAGCAGGGGGACAGGAATTAACACCGGGGAGCTGTTTTTT. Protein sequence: CASRGTGINTGELFF.

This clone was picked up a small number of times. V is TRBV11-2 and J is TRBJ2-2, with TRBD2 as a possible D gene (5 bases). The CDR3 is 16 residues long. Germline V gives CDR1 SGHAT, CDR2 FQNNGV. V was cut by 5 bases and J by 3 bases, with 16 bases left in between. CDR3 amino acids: CASSPGATRDTGELFF. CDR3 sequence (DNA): TGTGCCAGCAGCCCAGGAGCCACTAGAGACACCGGGGAGCTGTTTTTT.

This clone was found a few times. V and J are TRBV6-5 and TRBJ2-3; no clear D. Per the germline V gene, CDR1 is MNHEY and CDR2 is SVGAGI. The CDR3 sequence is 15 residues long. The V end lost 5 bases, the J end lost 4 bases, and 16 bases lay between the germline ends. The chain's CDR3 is CASSPRPAGSDTQYF. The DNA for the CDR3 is TGTGCCAGCAGTCCACGACCCGCCGGGTCAGATACGCAGTATTTT.

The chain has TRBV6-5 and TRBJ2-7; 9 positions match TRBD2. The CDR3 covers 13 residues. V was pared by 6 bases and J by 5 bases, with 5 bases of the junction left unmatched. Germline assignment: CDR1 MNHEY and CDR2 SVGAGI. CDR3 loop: CASRLAGPHEQYF. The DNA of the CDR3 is TGTGCCAGCAGGCTAGCGGGACCCCACGAGCAGTACTTC.

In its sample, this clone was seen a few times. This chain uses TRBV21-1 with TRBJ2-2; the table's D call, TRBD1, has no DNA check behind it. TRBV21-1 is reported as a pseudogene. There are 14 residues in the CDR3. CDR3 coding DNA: TGTGCCAGCAGCTCACCTCAGGGTCCCGGGGAGCTGTTTTTT. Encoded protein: CASSSPQGPGELFF.

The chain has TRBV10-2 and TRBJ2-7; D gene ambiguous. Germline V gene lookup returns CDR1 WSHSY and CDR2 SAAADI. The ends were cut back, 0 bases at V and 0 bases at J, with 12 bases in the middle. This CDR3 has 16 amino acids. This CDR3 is CASSESLRSASYEQYF. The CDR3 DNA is TGCGCCAGCAGTGAGTCGTTGAGGTCTGCCTCCTACGAGCAGTACTTC.

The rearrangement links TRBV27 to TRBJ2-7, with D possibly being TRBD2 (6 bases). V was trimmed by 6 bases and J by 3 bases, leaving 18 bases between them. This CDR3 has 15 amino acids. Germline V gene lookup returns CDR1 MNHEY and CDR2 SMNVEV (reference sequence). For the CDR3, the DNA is TGTGCCAGCAGCCTCGGGAGCTTCGGTGACTACGAGCAGTACTTC. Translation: CASSLGSFGDYEQYF.

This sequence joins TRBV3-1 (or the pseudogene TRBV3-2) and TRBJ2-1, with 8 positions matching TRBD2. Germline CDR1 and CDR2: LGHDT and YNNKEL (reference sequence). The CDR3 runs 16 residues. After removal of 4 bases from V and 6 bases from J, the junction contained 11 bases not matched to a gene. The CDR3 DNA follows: TGTGCCAGCAGCCCCCGCGTAGCGGGGCCCATCAATGAGCAGTTCTTC. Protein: CASSPRVAGPINEQFF.

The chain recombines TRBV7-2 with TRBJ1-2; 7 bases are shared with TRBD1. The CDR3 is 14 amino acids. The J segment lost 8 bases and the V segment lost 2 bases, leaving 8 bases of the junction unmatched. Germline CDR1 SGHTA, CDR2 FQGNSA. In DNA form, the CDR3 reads TGTGCCAGCAGCTTAACAGGGGAATATGGAGGCTACACCTTC. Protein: CASSLTGEYGGYTF.

The CDR3 DNA follows: TGTGCCAGTAGCTTATTCCCTCTATCGGGGGGCGCTTCGGGCGAGCAGTACTTC. It encodes CASSLFPLSGGASGEQYF. This chain connects TRBV19 to TRBJ2-7, with D possibly being TRBD2 (7 bases). The length of the CDR3 is 18 residues. V was cut by 6 bases and J by 6 bases, with 30 bases left in between. Germline V gives CDR1 LNHDA, CDR2 SQIVND (reference sequence).

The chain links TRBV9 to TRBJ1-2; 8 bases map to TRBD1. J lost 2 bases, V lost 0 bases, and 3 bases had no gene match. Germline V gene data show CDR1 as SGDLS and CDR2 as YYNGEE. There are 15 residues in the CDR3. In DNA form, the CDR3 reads TGTGCCAGCAGCGTAGATACAGGGGGGAACTATGGCTACACCTTC. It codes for CASSVDTGGNYGYTF. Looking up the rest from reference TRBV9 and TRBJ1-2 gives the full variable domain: DSGVTQTPKHLITATGQRVTLRCSPRSGDLSVYWYQQSLDQGLQFLIQYYNGEERAKGNILERFSAQQFPDLHSELNLSSLELGDSALYFCASSVDTGGNYGYTFGSGTRLTVV.

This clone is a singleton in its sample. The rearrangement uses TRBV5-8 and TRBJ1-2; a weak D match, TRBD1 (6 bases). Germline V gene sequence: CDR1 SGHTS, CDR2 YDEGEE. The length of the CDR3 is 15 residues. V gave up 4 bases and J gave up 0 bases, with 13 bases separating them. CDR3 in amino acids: CASSKQGWANYGYTF. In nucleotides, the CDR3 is TGTGCCAGCAGCAAACAGGGTTGGGCTAACTATGGCTACACCTTC.

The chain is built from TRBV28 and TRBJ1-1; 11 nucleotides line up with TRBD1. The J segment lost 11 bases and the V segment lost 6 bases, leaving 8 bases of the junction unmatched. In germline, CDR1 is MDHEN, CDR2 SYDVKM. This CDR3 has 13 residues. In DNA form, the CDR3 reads TGTGCCAGCAGCTTCGGGACAGGGGGTAAGGCTTTCTTT. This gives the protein CASSFGTGGKAFF.

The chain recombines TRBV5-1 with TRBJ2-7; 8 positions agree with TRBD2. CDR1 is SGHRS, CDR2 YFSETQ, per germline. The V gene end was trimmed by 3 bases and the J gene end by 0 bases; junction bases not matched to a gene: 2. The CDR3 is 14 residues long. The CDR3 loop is CASSSGGGSYEQYF. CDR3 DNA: TGCGCCAGCAGCTCGGGGGGGGGCTCCTACGAGCAGTACTTC.

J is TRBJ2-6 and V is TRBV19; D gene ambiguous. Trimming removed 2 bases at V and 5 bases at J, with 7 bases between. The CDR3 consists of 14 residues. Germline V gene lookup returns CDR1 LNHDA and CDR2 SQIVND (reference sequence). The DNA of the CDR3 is TGTGCCAGTAGTATAAACACTAGGGCCAACGTCCTGACTTTC. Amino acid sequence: CASSINTRANVLTF.

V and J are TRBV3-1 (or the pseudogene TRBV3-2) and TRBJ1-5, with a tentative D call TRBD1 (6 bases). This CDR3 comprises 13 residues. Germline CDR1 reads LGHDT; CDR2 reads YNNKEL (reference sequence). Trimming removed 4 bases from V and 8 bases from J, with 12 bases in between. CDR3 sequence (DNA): TGTGCCAGCAGCCGGCAGGGGAACAAGCCCCAGCATTTT. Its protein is CASSRQGNKPQHF.

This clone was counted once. CDR3: CASSQKTGNLAKNIQYF. CDR3 nucleotides: TGTGCCAGCAGCCAAAAAACAGGAAACCTAGCCAAAAACATTCAGTACTTC. The V call is TRBV14, the J call TRBJ2-4, with D tentatively TRBD1 (5 bases). Germline CDR1 reads SGHDN; CDR2 reads FVKESK. The CDR3 is 17 residues long. Trimming took 2 bases from V and 0 from J, leaving 14 bases between them.